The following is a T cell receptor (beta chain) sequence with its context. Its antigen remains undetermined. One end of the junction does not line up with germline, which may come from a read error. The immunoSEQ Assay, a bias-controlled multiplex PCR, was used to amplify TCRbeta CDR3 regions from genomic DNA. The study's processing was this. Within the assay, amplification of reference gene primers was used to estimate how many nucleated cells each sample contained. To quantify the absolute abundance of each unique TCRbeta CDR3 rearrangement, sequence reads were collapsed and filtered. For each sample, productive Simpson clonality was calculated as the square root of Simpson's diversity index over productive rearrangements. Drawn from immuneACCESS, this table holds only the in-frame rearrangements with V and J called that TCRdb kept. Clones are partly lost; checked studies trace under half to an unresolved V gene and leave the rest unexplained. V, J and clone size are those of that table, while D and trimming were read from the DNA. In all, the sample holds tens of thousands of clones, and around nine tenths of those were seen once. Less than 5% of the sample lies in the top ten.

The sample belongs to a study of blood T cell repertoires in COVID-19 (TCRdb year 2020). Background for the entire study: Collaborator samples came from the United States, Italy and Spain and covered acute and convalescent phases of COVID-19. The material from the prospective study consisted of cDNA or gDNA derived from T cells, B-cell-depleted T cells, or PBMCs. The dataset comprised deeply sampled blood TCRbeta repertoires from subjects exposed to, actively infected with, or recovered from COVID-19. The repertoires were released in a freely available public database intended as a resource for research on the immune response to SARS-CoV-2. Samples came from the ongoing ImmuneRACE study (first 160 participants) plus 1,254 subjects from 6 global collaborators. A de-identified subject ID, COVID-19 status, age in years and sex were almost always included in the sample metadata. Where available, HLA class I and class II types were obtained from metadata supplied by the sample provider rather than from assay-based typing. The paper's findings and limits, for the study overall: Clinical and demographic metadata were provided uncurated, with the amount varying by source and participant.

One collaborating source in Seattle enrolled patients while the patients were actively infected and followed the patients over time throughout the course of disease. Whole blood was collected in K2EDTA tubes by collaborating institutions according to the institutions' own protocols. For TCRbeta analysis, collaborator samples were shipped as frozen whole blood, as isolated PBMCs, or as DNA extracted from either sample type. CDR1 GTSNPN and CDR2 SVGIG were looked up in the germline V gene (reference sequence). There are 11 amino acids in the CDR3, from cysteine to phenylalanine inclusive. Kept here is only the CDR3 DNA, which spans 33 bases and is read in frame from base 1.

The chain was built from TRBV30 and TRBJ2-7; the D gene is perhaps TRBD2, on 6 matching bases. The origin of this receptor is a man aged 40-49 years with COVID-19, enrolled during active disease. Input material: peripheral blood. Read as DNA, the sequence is TGTGCCTGGGGGAGGAGCGGGCCAACCTTTTTC. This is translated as CAWGRSGPTFF.